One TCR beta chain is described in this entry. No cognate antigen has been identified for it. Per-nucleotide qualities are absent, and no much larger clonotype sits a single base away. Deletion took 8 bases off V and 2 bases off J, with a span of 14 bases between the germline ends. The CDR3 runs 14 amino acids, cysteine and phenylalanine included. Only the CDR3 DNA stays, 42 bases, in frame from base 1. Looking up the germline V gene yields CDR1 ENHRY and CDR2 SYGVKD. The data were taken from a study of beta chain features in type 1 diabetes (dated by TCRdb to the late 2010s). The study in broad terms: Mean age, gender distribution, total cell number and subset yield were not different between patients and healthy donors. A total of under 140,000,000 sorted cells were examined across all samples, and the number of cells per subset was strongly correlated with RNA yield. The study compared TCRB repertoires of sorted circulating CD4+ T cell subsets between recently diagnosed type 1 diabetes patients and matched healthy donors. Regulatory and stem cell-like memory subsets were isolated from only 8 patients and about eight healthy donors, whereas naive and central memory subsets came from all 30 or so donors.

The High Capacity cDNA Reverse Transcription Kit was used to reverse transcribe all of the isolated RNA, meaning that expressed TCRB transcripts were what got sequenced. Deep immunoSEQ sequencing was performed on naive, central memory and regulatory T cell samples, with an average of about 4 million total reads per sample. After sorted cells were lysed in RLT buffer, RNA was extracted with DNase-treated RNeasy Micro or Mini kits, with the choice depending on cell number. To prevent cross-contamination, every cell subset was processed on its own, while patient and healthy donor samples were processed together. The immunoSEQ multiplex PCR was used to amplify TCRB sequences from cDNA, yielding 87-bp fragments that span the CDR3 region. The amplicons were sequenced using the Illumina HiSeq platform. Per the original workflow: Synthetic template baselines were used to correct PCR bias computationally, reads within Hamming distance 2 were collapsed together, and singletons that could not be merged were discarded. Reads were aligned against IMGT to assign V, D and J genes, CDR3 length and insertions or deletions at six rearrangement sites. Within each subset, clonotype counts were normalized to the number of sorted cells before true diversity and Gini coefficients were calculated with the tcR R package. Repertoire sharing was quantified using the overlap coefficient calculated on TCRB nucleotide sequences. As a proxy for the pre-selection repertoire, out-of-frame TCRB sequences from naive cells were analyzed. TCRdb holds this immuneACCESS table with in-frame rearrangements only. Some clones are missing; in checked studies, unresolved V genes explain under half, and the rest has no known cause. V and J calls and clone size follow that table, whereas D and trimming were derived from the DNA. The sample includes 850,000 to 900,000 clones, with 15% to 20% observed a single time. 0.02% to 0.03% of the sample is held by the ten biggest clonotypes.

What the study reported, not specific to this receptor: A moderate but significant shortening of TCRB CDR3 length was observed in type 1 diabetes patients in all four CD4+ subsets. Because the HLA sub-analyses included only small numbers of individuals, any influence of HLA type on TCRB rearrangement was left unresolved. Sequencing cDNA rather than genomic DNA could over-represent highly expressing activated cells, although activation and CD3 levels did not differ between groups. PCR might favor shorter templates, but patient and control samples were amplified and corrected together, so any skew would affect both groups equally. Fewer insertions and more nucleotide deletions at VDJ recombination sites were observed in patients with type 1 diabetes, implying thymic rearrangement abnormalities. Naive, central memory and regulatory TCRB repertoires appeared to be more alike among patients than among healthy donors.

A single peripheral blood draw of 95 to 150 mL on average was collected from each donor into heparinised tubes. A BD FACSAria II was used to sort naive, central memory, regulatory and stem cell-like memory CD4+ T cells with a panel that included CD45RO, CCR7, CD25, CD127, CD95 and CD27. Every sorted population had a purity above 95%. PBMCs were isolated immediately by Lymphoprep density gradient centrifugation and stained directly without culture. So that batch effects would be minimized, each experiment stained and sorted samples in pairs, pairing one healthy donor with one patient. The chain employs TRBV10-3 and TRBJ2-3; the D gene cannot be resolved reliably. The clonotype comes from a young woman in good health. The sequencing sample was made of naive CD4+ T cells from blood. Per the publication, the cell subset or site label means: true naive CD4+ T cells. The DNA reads TGTGCCATCCAGGAGCGCTCAAACACAGATACGCAGTATTTT. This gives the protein CAIQERSNTDTQYF.